This TCR beta chain was identified in a study of human T cells and chemical hapten exposure (dated by TCRdb to the early 2020s). Some background on the complete study: For sensitization, 2% DPC in acetone was applied to a roughly 2 cm by roughly 2 cm area of upper inner arm skin. About 30 alopecia patients provided blood for TCR sequencing at one to four time points (pre-sensitization, 2, 6 and 24 weeks). Patch testing was done on the upper back using Finn chambers containing 0.01% DPC, and results were scored after 6 days according to International Contact Dermatitis Research Group standards. Patient blood was sampled pre-sensitization (week 0) and at 2, 6 and about 24 weeks after DPC sensitization. Libraries were combined into a pool for sequencing, and differences in TCR yield between samples came mainly from small differences in library volumes within the pool. Patients additionally received weekly therapeutic DPC doses to the scalp throughout the approximately 22-week study period. The patient cohort, mostly female, included alopecia areata with under or over 50% scalp involvement, alopecia totalis and alopecia universalis. This study followed changes in the peripheral blood TCR repertoire in vivo during primary and secondary sensitization of alopecia patients to the hapten diphenylcyclopropenone (DPC).

Read against the paper, the sample's time point label means: patch test 1, 2 weeks after DPC sensitization. Reading the label with the study, this specimen's treatment or condition is: therapeutic diphenylcyclopropenone sensitization with weekly scalp DPC. At each patch-test visit, blood was drawn before the patch test was applied. Patients were considered eligible if aged 18 to 70, diagnosed with alopecia and deemed suitable for DPC therapy, and patients were excluded if pregnant. Total RNA was extracted from unfractionated whole blood collected in Tempus Blood RNA tubes. This clonotype has a handful of counts. The antigen this receptor binds is unknown. Per-base quality was not reported, and no clone a single base away is much larger than it. The receptor library was made with RACE. Sequencing used a NextSeq 500. During library preparation, unique molecular identifiers were attached to individual cDNA molecules so that TCRs could be counted quantitatively and reproducibly. For every blood RNA sample, sequencing covered both the TCR alpha and TCR beta chains. Per the original workflow: A median of around 96,000 TCRs per sample was observed, with a range of 23,224 to 690,600. The Decombinator software suite was used to annotate the V, J and CDR3 of the TCR reads. For PS versus PT1 abundance plots, all samples were subsampled to the same number of TCRs (28,000). Expanded TCRs were defined as absent before sensitization and observed at least eight times at the 2-week time point. Using fastp trimming at Q25 and MiXCR clonotype assembly, TCRdb reanalyzed the public sequencing data and kept in-frame beta chains. When rows share a CDR3 protein, they turn into one entry using the most common DNA and genes. The V and J calls and clone size come from TCRdb's table, not from the authors' own analysis. The table for this sample lists fewer than 400,000 distinct CDR3 sequences; around 7% of them were counted only once. The ten most abundant clones make up roughly 7.9% of the sample.

What the authors observed across the whole study: Significantly more large CDR3 similarity clusters were formed by expanded TCRs than by pre-sensitization or healthy control sets, consistent with antigen-driven responses. After repeated subsampling, changes were observed in the strength of the expansion versus patch-test correlation and in the threshold at which the correlation became significant. The number of PT1 expanded TCRs positively correlated with patch test score, significant at thresholds 8, 16 and 32 but not 4. DPC sensitization did not change how many TCRs were above 1 in 1000 frequency, and no evidence was found of alterations in global repertoire structure. Alopecia, a presumed autoimmune disease, was present in all patients, so the immune response of the patients might differ from that of healthy individuals.

This clonotype originated in a young woman with alopecia areata. Some clones in this sample may be carry-over from other donors' samples. The sequenced sample was whole blood, obtained in connection with sensitization to the hapten diphenylcyclopropenone (DPC).

The bases are TGTGCCATCAATGATCCCATTCGCGGGGGTCAAAGTAGGAATGAGCAGTTCTTC. The translation is CAINDPIRGGQSRNEQFF. The sequence links TRBV10-3 to TRBJ2-1, and 7 junction bases match TRBD2. Relative to germline, V is missing 7 bases and J is missing 7 bases, with 22 bases of the junction outside any gene match. From the germline V gene, CDR1 is ENHRY and CDR2 is SYGVKD. From the cysteine through the phenylalanine, the CDR3 covers 18 amino acids. Only the CDR3 DNA is retained, 54 bases long and in frame from the first base.